The 32 T cell receptor beta chains below come from one sample, sequenced in a study of sequential checkpoint blockade in melanoma. Treatment indicated: randomized to nivolumab then ipilimumab (arm A) or the reverse (arm B). Clones were read by immunoSEQ multiplex PCR, and TCRdb kept only the in-frame ones, dropping some. The profile shows 3,600 or so clones, around three fifths of them singletons. Sample: CD8+ T cells sorted from blood (inferred from file names), taken from a patient given nivolumab and ipilimumab in sequence. These receptors were obtained from a human patient with melanoma. Some clones in this sample may be carry-over from other donors' samples.

The chain combines TRBV4-1 with TRBJ1-5; possible D gene TRBD1, 6 bases. Trimming pared 1 base from V and 0 bases from J, leaving 10 bases between. The germline gives CDR1 MGHRA, CDR2 YSYEKL. The CDR3 contains 16 residues. In DNA, the CDR3 is TGCGCCAGCAGCCAAGGGACAGAACATAGCAATCAGCCCCAGCATTTT. This sequence encodes CASSQGTEHSNQPQHF.

The chain is built from TRBV7-8 and TRBJ2-5; D might be TRBD1 (5 bases). The end of the DNA fits TRBJ2-7 better, so the J call may be wrong. CDR1 is SGHVS, CDR2 FQNEAQ, per germline. The CDR3 is made up of 16 amino acids. The CDR3 loop is CASSLRTTNRHYEQYF. CDR3 in DNA: TGTGCCAGCAGCTTACGGACAACTAACCGACACTACGAGCAGTACTTC.

The chain recombines TRBV5-1 with TRBJ2-5, with 8 bases matching TRBD2. The CDR3 has 16 residues. Germline CDR1 SGHRS, CDR2 YFSETQ. Losses at the gene ends were 0 bases for V and 5 bases for J; bases not matched to a gene: 9. The CDR3, as DNA: TGCGCCAGCAGCTTGGCAGGCGGGGGGTTGGAGGAGACCCAGTACTTC. This codes for CASSLAGGGLEETQYF.

This clone has just one count. This sequence joins TRBV7-6 and TRBJ2-3; TRBD2 might be the D (6 bases). V lost 3 bases, J lost 1 base, and 11 bases lay in between. Germline V gene data show CDR1 as SGHVS and CDR2 as FNYEAQ. The CDR3 is 15 residues long. The CDR3 DNA is TGTGCCAGCAGCTTTCGGGGGATAGGCACAGATACGCAGTATTTT. The encoded protein is CASSFRGIGTDTQYF.

The rearrangement links TRBV5-4 to TRBJ2-7, with no clear D. CDR1 and CDR2 (germline): SGHNT, YYREEE (reference sequence). V was cut by 4 bases and J by 3 bases, with 11 bases left in between. This CDR3 contains 13 residues. The CDR3 region is CASSPSGGYEQYF. CDR3 in DNA: TGTGCCAGCAGCCCATCCGGCGGCTACGAGCAGTACTTC.

The chain couples TRBV7-9 to TRBJ2-3; possible D gene TRBD2, 5 bases. Per the germline V gene, CDR1 is SEHNR and CDR2 is FQNEAQ (reference sequence). Trimming cost V 4 bases and J 4 bases, with 15 bases left between them. CDR3 length: 15 residues. CDR3 protein: CASSSPSLASDTQYF. CDR3 coding DNA: TGTGCCAGCAGCTCGCCCTCCCTAGCCTCAGATACGCAGTATTTT.

The genes are TRBV4-3 and TRBJ2-2, with 7 positions matching TRBD1. Germline values: CDR1 LGHNA, CDR2 YSLEER. Trimming removed 4 bases from V and 3 bases from J; junction bases left unmatched: 8. This CDR3 region has 16 residues. CDR3 region: CASSPGRDSYTGELFF. CDR3 DNA: TGCGCCAGCAGCCCCGGCAGGGACAGTTACACCGGGGAGCTGTTTTTT.

The V call is TRBV4-1, the J call TRBJ1-1; TRBD1 aligns across 7 bases. Germline V gives CDR1 MGHRA, CDR2 YSYEKL. The CDR3 consists of 15 residues. Losses at the gene ends were 1 base for V and 11 bases for J; bases not matched to a gene: 13. CDR3 sequence reads: CASSQVTGHPSGAFF. The CDR3 DNA is TGCGCCAGCAGCCAAGTGACAGGGCACCCAAGTGGGGCTTTCTTT.

The chain couples TRBV5-1 to TRBJ2-1, with 12 nucleotides matching TRBD2. V lost 4 bases, J lost 0 bases, and 11 bases stayed unmatched. Germline-derived CDR1 and CDR2 are SGHRS and YFSETQ. The CDR3 consists of 19 residues. Written as DNA, the CDR3 is TGCGCCAGCAGCCCCGGACTAGCGGGACCACTTAGCTCCTACAATGAGCAGTTCTTC. Translating gives CASSPGLAGPLSSYNEQFF.

The chain recombines TRBV7-9 with TRBJ2-7, with unresolved D. This CDR3 has 14 residues. Germline-derived CDR1 and CDR2 are SEHNR and FQNEAQ (reference sequence). V lost 0 bases to trimming and J lost 2 bases, with 8 bases between them. CDR3 residues: CASSLASTAYEQYF. CDR3 DNA: TGTGCCAGCAGCTTAGCGAGCACCGCCTACGAGCAGTACTTC.

The rearrangement uses TRBV4-1 and TRBJ2-1; D gene uncertain. This CDR3 is built from 16 residues. CDR1 is MGHRA, CDR2 YSYEKL, per germline. Trimming shortened V by 0 bases and J by 0 bases, and 9 bases separated the two germline ends. CDR3 region: CASSQEWRSSYNEQFF. The CDR3 DNA is TGCGCCAGCAGCCAAGAATGGCGGAGCTCCTACAATGAGCAGTTCTTC.

This chain joins TRBV4-1 and TRBJ2-2; D unresolved. V was trimmed by 4 bases and J by 4 bases, leaving 16 bases between them. CDR3 size: 16 residues. Germline values: CDR1 MGHRA, CDR2 YSYEKL. The CDR3 here is CASSPPSLVGTGELFF. CDR3 coding DNA: TGCGCCAGCAGCCCCCCTTCCCTAGTCGGCACCGGGGAGCTGTTTTTT.

The chain joins TRBV7-3 to TRBJ2-3, with 12 bases fitting TRBD2. This CDR3 has 18 amino acids. The ends lost 5 bases at V and 0 bases at J; junction bases unmatched: 9. Germline V gene sequence: CDR1 SGHTA, CDR2 FQGTGA. CDR3 loop: CASSQTTSGGMSTDTQYF. CDR3 in DNA: TGTGCCAGCAGCCAGACGACTAGCGGGGGTATGAGCACAGATACGCAGTATTTT.

The chain carries TRBV9 and TRBJ2-7; D is possibly TRBD1 (6 bases). Looked up from germline, CDR1 is SGDLS and CDR2 is YYNGEE. V lost 4 bases and J lost 0, with 11 bases in between. CDR3 length equals 14 residues. CDR3 nucleotide sequence: TGTGCCAGCAGCTTACAGGGTGGCTCCTACGAGCAGTACTTC. It codes for CASSLQGGSYEQYF.

This clone was detected only a few times. The V gene is TRBV21-1, the J gene TRBJ2-5; the table gives TRBD2 as D, unverified against the DNA. TRBV21-1 is a documented pseudogene. The CDR3 is 16 residues long. CDR3 coding DNA: TGTGCCAGCAGCAAAGAGGTAGGGCGGGGTGTCGAGACCCAGTACTTC. Protein sequence: CASSKEVGRGVETQYF.

CDR3 region: CASSLGGGGQPQHF. The CDR3 region has the DNA TGTGCCAGCAGCTTGGGAGGGGGCGGGCAGCCCCAGCATTTT. The chain recombines TRBV5-6 with TRBJ1-5; 7 positions match TRBD1. Germline CDR1 is SGHDT and CDR2 is YYEEEE. J gave up 7 bases and V 0 bases, and 4 bases lay outside the gene matches. The CDR3 is 14 residues long.

This clone was observed a few times. The chain employs TRBV2 and TRBJ2-1, with 12 bases that match TRBD2. Trimming at V came to 2 bases and at J to 0 bases, leaving 8 bases not matched to a gene. Germline V gene lookup returns CDR1 SNHLY and CDR2 FYNNEI. The CDR3 contains 19 residues. CDR3: CASSELLASGGASYNEQFF. The CDR3 DNA follows: TGTGCCAGCAGTGAACTTCTGGCTAGCGGGGGGGCCTCCTACAATGAGCAGTTCTTC.

This clone turned up a few times. The chain carries TRBV7-8 and TRBJ2-5; no firm D call. Gene TRBJ2-7 matches the end of the DNA better, so the J call may be wrong. The CDR3 covers 18 residues. The germline gives CDR1 SGHVS, CDR2 FQNEAQ. In DNA form, the CDR3 reads TGTGCCAGCAGCTTAGCGCTCGGCAAAACTACTCCATCCTACGAGCAGTACTTC. Its protein product is CASSLALGKTTPSYEQYF.

This clone was counted a few times. As DNA, the CDR3 is TGTGCCAGCAGCGTAGCTACAGGAATCTTCGTTGAGCAGTTCTTC. As protein: CASSVATGIFVEQFF. The genes are TRBV9 and TRBJ2-1; tentatively, D is TRBD1 (5 bases). Germline-derived CDR1 and CDR2 are SGDLS and YYNGEE. The CDR3 spans 15 residues. V lost 0 bases and J 9 bases, leaving 16 bases between the germline ends.

CDR3 nucleotide sequence: TGTGCCAGCAGTCCTCAGGGGTTAGATACGCAGTATTTT. It specifies CASSPQGLDTQYF. J is TRBJ2-3 and V is TRBV28, with D possibly matching TRBD1 (6 bases). The germline V gene encodes CDR1 MDHEN and CDR2 SYDVKM. The CDR3 is made up of 13 amino acids. V was pared by 5 bases and J by 5 bases, with 11 bases between.

The V gene is TRBV6-1, the J gene TRBJ2-3, with 10 bases that match TRBD2. This CDR3 comprises 18 residues. The junction had 8 bases not matched to a gene; V was cut back by 0 bases and J by 2 bases. CDR1 and CDR2 from the germline V gene are MNHNS and SASEGT. Here the CDR3 reads CASSEALGSGGITDTQYF. For the CDR3, the DNA is TGTGCCAGCAGTGAAGCGCTTGGTAGCGGGGGGATCACAGATACGCAGTATTTT.

This clone has a handful of counts. The chain links TRBV11-2 to TRBJ2-7, with 8 positions matching TRBD1. From germline, CDR1 is SGHAT and CDR2 FQNNGV. CDR3 length: 15 residues. Trimming at V came to 5 bases and at J to 5 bases, leaving 11 bases not matched to a gene. For the CDR3, the DNA is TGTGCCAGCAGCACAATGGGGACAGGAGGTGACGAGCAGTACTTC. Amino acids: CASSTMGTGGDEQYF.

V usage is TRBV6-4 and J usage is TRBJ2-5; 11 nucleotides agree with TRBD2. The CDR3 has 15 amino acids. CDR1 is MRHNA, CDR2 SNTAGT, per germline. The J segment lost 5 bases and the V segment lost 3 bases, leaving 5 bases of the junction unmatched. Here the CDR3 reads CASSESSGGRETQYF. The CDR3 DNA reads as TGTGCCAGCAGTGAATCTAGCGGGGGGCGTGAGACCCAGTACTTC.

The CDR3 bases are TGTGCCAGCAGGACAGGGGGCTCCTACGAGCAGTACTTC. Translation: CASRTGGSYEQYF. This chain uses TRBV2 with TRBJ2-7; 9 bases are shared with TRBD1. Germline CDR1 is SNHLY and CDR2 is FYNNEI. This CDR3 is built from 13 residues. V lost 6 bases, J lost 0 bases, and 0 bases stayed unmatched.

This clone was observed a single time. The CDR3: CASSLWGTKNTEAFF. CDR3 bases: TGTGCCAGCAGTTTATGGGGGACAAAGAACACTGAAGCTTTCTTT. This sequence joins TRBV28 and TRBJ1-1; D is perhaps TRBD1 (6 bases). Looked up from germline, CDR1 is MDHEN and CDR2 is SYDVKM. The length of the CDR3 is 15 residues. With 0 bases removed from V and 1 base from J, the gap between germline ends came to 9 bases. The complete variable domain, with remaining parts taken from reference TRBV28 and TRBJ1-1, reads DVKVTQSSRYLVKRTGEKVFLECVQDMDHENMFWYRQDPGLGLRLIYFSYDVKMKEKGDIPEGYSVSREKKERFSLILESASTNQTSMYLCASSLWGTKNTEAFFGQGTRLTVV.

The J gene is TRBJ2-5, the V gene TRBV6-5; 7 nucleotides match TRBD2. CDR1 MNHEY and CDR2 SVGAGI come from the germline V gene. The V and J ends lost 2 bases and 5 bases, in that order; junction bases with no gene match: 11. This CDR3 contains 16 residues. The CDR3 DNA reads TGTGCCAGCAGTTACGTTATGGCGGGGGAAGAGGAGACCCAGTACTTC. Translation: CASSYVMAGEEETQYF.

The rearrangement joins TRBV29-1 to TRBJ2-1; TRBD1 aligns across 8 bases. Germline lookup yields CDR1 SQVTM and CDR2 ANQGSEA. This CDR3 comprises 16 residues. Trimming removed 1 base from V and 8 bases from J; junction bases left unmatched: 13. The CDR3 nucleotides read TGCAGCGTTGAAGGGGTGTCAGGGGGCGTCAGGGATGAGCAGTTCTTC. It specifies CSVEGVSGGVRDEQFF.

The rearrangement links TRBV7-7 to TRBJ2-1; TRBD1 matches at 7 bases. This CDR3 is 16 amino acids long. Germline trimming cut 1 base from V and 4 bases from J; bases unmatched to any gene: 7. Per the germline V gene, CDR1 is SSHAT and CDR2 is FNYEAQ (reference sequence). The DNA of the CDR3 is TGTGCCAGCAGCTTAGGACCGGGACAGCTATACAATGAGCAGTTCTTC. Translation: CASSLGPGQLYNEQFF.

The chain is built from TRBV7-9 and TRBJ1-1; D is unclear. V was clipped by 6 bases and J by 1 base, with 6 bases between them. The CDR3 runs 12 residues. Germline V gene sequence: CDR1 SEHNR, CDR2 FQNEAQ (reference sequence). CDR3 coding DNA: TGTGCCAGCAGACTACCGAACACTGAAGCTTTCTTT. Its protein product is CASRLPNTEAFF.

The genes are TRBV7-9 and TRBJ2-2, with D unclear. The germline V and J ends were trimmed by 1 base and 1 base, with 7 bases remaining between them. CDR3 length: 15 residues. The germline CDR1 and CDR2 sequences are SEHNR and FQNEAQ (reference sequence). CDR3 in amino acids: CASSLGRENTGELFF. For the CDR3, the DNA is TGTGCCAGCAGCTTAGGGAGAGAGAACACCGGGGAGCTGTTTTTT.

This clone occurred a few times. This chain connects TRBV7-8 to TRBJ2-7; 7 bases map to TRBD2. The CDR3 has 21 residues. J lost 0 bases, V lost 1 base, and 21 bases had no gene match. The germline V gene encodes CDR1 SGHVS and CDR2 FQNEAQ. The CDR3 loop reads CASSLGGGGWLADSHSYEQYF. CDR3 nucleotides: TGTGCCAGCAGCTTAGGGGGGGGAGGGTGGCTAGCGGACTCGCACTCCTACGAGCAGTACTTC.

CDR3 sequence (DNA): TGTGCCAGCAGCCAAGATCCCCCATTTGACGGACAGGGTCCCCACGAGCAGTACTTC. It is translated as CASSQDPPFDGQGPHEQYF. The chain recombines TRBV14 with TRBJ2-5, with TRBD1 matching over 8 bases. The DNA end lines up better with TRBJ2-7; the J call may be wrong. The CDR3 sequence is 19 residues long. CDR1 is SGHDN and CDR2 is FVKESK in the germline V gene.